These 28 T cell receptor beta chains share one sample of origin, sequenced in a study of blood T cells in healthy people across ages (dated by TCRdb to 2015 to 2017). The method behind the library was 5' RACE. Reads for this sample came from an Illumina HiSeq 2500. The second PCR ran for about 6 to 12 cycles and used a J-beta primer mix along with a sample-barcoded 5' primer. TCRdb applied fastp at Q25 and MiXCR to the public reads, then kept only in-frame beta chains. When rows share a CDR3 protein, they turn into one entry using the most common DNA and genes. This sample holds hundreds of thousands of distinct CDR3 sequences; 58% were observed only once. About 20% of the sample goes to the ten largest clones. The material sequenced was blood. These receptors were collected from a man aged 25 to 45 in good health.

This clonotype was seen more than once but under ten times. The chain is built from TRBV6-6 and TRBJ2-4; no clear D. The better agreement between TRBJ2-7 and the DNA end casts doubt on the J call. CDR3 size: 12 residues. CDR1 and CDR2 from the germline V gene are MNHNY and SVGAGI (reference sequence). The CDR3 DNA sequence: TGTGCCAGCAGTTACTCGGCAGGCGAGCAGTACTTC. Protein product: CASSYSAGEQYF.

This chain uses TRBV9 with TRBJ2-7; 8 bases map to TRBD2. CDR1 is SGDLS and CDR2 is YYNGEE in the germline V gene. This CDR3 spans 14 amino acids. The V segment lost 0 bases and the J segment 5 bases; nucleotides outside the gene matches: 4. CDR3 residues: CASSVGGRRDEQYF. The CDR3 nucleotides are TGTGCCAGCAGCGTAGGCGGGAGGCGGGACGAGCAGTACTTC.

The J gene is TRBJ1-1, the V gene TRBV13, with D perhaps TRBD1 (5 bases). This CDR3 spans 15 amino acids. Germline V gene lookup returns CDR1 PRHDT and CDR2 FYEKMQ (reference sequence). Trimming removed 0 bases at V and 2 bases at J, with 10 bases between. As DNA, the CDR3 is TGTGCCAGCAGCTTAGGGACAGACTACAACACTGAAGCTTTCTTT. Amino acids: CASSLGTDYNTEAFF. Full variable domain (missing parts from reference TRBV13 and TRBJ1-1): AAGVIQSPRHLIKEKRETATLKCYPIPRHDTVYWYQQGPGQDPQFLISFYEKMQSDKGSIPDRFSAQQFSDYHSELNMSSLELGDSALYFCASSLGTDYNTEAFFGQGTRLTVV.

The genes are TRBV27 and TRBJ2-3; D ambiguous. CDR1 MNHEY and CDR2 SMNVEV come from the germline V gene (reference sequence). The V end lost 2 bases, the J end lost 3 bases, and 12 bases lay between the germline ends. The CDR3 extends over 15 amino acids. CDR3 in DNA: TGTGCCAGCAGTTTAAATGGGGTGGCAACAGATACGCAGTATTTT. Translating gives CASSLNGVATDTQYF.

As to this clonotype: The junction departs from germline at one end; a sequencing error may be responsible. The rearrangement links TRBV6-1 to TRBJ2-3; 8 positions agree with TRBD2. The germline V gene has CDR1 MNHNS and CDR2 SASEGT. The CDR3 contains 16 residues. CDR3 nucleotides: TGTGCCAGCGGTGAAATAGCGGGGCAACGCACAGATACGCAGTATTTT. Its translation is CASGEIAGQRTDTQYF.

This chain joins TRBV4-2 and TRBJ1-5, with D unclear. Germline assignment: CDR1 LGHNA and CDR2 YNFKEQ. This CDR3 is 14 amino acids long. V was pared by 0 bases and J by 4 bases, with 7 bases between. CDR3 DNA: TGTGCCAGCAGCCAAGAAGTCCGGAATCAGCCCCAGCATTTT. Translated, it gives CASSQEVRNQPQHF.

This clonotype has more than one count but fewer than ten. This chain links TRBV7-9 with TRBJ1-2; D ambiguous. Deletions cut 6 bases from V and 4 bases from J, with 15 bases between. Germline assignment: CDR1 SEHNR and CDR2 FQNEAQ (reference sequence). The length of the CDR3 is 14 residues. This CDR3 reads CASRNFQDSYGYTF. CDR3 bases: TGTGCCAGCAGAAACTTCCAGGACTCCTATGGCTACACCTTC.

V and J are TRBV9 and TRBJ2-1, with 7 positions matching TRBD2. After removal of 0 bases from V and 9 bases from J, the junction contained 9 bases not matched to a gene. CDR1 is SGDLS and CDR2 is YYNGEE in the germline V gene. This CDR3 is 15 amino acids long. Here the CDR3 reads CASSVVSGVSAEQFF. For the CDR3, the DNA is TGTGCCAGCAGCGTAGTAAGCGGGGTTTCGGCTGAGCAGTTCTTC.

Here the CDR3 DNA reads TGCGCCAGCAGTCGAGAGGCAAGCGGGAGTCCGATAGGTACAGATACGCAGTATTTT. This translates into CASSREASGSPIGTDTQYF. V usage is TRBV4-3 and J usage is TRBJ2-3; 8 nucleotides match TRBD2. Germline trimming cut 6 bases from V and 3 bases from J; bases unmatched to any gene: 20. The length of the CDR3 is 19 residues. Germline-derived CDR1 and CDR2 are LGHNA and YSLEER.

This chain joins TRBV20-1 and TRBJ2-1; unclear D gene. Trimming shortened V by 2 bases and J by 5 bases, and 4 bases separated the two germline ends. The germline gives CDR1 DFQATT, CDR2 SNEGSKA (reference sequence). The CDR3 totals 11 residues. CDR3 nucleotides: TGCAGTGCTAGACAAAACAATGAGCAGTTCTTC. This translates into CSARQNNEQFF.

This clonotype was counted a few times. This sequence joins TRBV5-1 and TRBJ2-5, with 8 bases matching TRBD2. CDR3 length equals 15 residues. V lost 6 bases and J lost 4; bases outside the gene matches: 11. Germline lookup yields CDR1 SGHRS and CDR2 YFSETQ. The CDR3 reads CASTTQAGAGETQYF. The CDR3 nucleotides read TGCGCCAGCACCACCCAAGCGGGAGCGGGAGAGACCCAGTACTTC. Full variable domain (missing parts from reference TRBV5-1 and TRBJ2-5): KAGVTQTPRYLIKTRGQQVTLSCSPISGHRSVSWYQQTPGQGLQFLFEYFSETQRNKGNFPGRFSGRQFSNSRSEMNVSTLELGDSALYLCASTTQAGAGETQYFGPGTRLLVL.

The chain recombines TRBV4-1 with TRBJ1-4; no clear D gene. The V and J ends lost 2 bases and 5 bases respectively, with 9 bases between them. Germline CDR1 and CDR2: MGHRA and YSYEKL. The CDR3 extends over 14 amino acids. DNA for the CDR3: TGCGCCAGCAGCCAACAGGTTGGGAATGAAAAACTGTTTTTT. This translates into CASSQQVGNEKLFF.

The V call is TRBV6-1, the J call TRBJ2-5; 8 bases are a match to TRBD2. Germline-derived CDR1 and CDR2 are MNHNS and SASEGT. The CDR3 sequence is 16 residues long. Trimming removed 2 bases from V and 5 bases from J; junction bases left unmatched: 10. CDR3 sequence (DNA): TGTGCCAGCAGTGAACCCCGGGGGGGCGGGTCTGAGACCCAGTACTTC. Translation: CASSEPRGGGSETQYF.

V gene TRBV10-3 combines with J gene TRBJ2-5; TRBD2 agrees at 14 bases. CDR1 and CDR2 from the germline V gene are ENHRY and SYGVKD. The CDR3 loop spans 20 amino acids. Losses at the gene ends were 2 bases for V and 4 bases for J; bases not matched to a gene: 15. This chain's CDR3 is CAISEPGLAGDVGMGETQYF. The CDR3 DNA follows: TGTGCCATCAGTGAGCCGGGACTAGCGGGAGACGTAGGAATGGGAGAGACCCAGTACTTC.

CDR3 DNA: TGCAGTGCCCTAGCGGGAGGGTATGAGCAGTTCTTC. Translation gives CSALAGGYEQFF. This sequence joins TRBV20-1 and TRBJ2-1; 12 positions agree with TRBD2. Looked up from germline, CDR1 is DFQATT and CDR2 is SNEGSKA (reference sequence). This CDR3 is built from 12 residues. The V segment lost 6 bases and the J segment 8 bases; nucleotides outside the gene matches: 2.

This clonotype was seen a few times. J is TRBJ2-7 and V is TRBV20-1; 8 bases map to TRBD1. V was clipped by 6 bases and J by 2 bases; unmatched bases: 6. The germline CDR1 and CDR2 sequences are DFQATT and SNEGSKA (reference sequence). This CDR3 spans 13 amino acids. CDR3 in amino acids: CSAWDRQTYEQYF. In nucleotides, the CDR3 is TGCAGTGCCTGGGACAGGCAGACCTACGAGCAGTACTTC.

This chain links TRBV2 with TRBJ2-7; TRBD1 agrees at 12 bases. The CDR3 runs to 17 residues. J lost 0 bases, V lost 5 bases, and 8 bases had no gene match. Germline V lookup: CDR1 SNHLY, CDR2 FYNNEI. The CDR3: CASSRDRGLGSSYEQYF. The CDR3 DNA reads TGTGCCAGCAGTCGGGACAGGGGGCTCGGAAGCTCCTACGAGCAGTACTTC.

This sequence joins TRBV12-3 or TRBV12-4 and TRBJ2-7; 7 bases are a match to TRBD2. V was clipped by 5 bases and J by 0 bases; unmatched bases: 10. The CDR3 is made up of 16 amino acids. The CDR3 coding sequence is TGTGCCAGCAGTACCCCATTCGGGGGGAGCTCCTACGAGCAGTACTTC. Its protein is CASSTPFGGSSYEQYF.

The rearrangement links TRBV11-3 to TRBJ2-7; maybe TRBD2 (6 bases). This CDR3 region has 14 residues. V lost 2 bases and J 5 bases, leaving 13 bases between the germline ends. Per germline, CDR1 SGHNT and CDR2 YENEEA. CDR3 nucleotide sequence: TGTGCCAGCAGCTTACAGGGAGGCGTGAACGAGCAGTACTTC. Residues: CASSLQGGVNEQYF.

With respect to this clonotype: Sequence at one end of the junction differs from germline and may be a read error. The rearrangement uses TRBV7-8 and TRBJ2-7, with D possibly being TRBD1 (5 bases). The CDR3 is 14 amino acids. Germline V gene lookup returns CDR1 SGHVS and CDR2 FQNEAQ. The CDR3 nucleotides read TGTGCCAACAGCCCCGGTGGGCAGGGTTACGAGCAGTACTTC. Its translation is CANSPGGQGYEQYF.

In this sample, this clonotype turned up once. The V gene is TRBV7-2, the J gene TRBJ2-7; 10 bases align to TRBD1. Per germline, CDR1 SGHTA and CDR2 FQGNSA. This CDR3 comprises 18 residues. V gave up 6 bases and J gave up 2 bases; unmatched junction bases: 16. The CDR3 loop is CASSPGDRGTGPTYEQYF. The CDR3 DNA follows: TGTGCCAGCAGTCCTGGGGACAGGGGAACTGGACCAACCTACGAGCAGTACTTC. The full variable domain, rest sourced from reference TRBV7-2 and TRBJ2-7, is GAGVSQSPSNKVTEKGKDVELRCDPISGHTALYWYRQSLGQGLEFLIYFQGNSAPDKSGLPSDRFSAERTGGSVSTLTIQRTQQEDSAVYLCASSPGDRGTGPTYEQYFGPGTRLTVT.

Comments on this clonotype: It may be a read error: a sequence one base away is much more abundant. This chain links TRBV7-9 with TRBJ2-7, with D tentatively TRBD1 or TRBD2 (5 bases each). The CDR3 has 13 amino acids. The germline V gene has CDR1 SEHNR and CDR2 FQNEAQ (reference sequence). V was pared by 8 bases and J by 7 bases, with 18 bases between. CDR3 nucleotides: TGTGCCAGCTGCCCCCCTGGGGGTTATGAGCAGTACTTC. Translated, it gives CASCPPGGYEQYF.

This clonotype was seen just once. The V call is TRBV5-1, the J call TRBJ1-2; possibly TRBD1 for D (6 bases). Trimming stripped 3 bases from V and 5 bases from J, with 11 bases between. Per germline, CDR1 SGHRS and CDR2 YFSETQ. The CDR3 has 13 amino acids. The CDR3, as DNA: TGCGCCAGCAGCTCAGGACAGCAATATGGCTACACCTTC. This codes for CASSSGQQYGYTF.

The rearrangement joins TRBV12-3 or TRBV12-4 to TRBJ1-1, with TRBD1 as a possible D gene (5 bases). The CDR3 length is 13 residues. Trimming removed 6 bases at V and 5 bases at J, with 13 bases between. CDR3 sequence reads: CASRAGTGTEAFF. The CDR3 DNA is TGTGCCAGCAGAGCCGGGACCGGGACTGAAGCTTTCTTT.

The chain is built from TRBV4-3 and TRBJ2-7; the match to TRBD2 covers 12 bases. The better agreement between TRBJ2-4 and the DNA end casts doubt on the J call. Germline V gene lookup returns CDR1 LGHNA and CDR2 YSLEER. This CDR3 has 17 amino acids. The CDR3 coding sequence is TGCGCCAGCAGCCAAGATAGGGCTAGCGGGAGGGTAGACATTCAGTACTTC. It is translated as CASSQDRASGRVDIQYF.

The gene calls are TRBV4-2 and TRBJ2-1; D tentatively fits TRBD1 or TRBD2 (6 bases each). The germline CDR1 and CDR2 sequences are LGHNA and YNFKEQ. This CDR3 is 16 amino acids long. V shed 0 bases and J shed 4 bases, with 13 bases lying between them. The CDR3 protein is CASSQDALGGYNEQFF. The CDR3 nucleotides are TGTGCCAGCAGCCAAGATGCGCTAGGGGGGTACAATGAGCAGTTCTTC.

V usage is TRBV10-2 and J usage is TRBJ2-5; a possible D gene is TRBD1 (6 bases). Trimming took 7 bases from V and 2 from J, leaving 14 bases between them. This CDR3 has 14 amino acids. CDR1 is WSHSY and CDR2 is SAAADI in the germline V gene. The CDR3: CASNPWGPQETQYF. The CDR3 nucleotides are TGCGCCAGCAACCCTTGGGGGCCTCAAGAGACCCAGTACTTC.

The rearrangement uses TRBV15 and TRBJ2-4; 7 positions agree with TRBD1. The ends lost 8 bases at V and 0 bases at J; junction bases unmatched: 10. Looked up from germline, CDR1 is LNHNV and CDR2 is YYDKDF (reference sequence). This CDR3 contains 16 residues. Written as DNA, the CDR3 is TGTGCCACCGACAGGGACAAAGCCTTAGCCAAAAACATTCAGTACTTC. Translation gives CATDRDKALAKNIQYF. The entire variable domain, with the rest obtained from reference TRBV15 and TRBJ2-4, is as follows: DAMVIQNPRYQVTQFGKPVTLSCSQTLNHNVMYWYQQKSSQAPKLLFHYYDKDFNNEADTPDNFQSRRPNTSFCFLDIRSPGLGDTAMYLCATDRDKALAKNIQYFGAGTRLSVL.